Listed below are T cell receptor beta chains from one sample, sequenced in a study of robustness of blood B and T cell sequencing. TCRdb itself ran the PCR reads through MiXCR, one entry per CDR3 protein. The sample has around 4,200 distinct CDR3 sequences; under 55% are singletons. Sequenced material: peripheral blood. These receptors were taken from a human donor in good health. Each CDR3 is given with its conserved first and last residue. The order of the fields is CDR3 DNA, CDR3 protein, V gene, D gene, J gene, clone size. D genes are given only for firm matches. Size tells how often a clone was seen (once, few, many) or the class of an expanded clone, and some rows leave it out.

cdr3_nt: TGCAGCGTTCAAGGCCAGGCGACAACTGAAGCTTTCTTT; cdr3_aa: CSVQGQATTEAFF; v_call: TRBV29-1; d_call: NA; j_call: TRBJ1-1; clone_size: NA
cdr3_nt: TGTGCCAGCAGTGTATCTCATGGGGTTGGCTATGGCTACACCTTC; cdr3_aa: CASSVSHGVGYGYTF; v_call: TRBV2; d_call: NA; j_call: TRBJ1-2; clone_size: few
cdr3_nt: TGTGCCAGCAGCTTAATGGGTAAGGATGAGCAGTTCTTC; cdr3_aa: CASSLMGKDEQFF; v_call: TRBV7-3; d_call: NA; j_call: TRBJ2-1; clone_size: few
cdr3_nt: TGTGCCAGCAGCTTCGGAGGGGATAATTCACCCCTCCACTTT; cdr3_aa: CASSFGGDNSPLHF; v_call: TRBV7-6; d_call: NA; j_call: TRBJ1-6; clone_size: NA
cdr3_nt: TGTGCCAGCAGCCGACAGGTCTCTGGGGCCAACGTCCTGACTTTC; cdr3_aa: CASSRQVSGANVLTF; v_call: TRBV11-2; d_call: NA; j_call: TRBJ2-6; clone_size: NA
cdr3_nt: TGTGCCAGCAGCTTACTCGAGGGGCACACAGATACGCAGTATTTT; cdr3_aa: CASSLLEGHTDTQYF; v_call: TRBV11-2; d_call: NA; j_call: TRBJ2-3; clone_size: NA
cdr3_nt: TGCAGCGTTACCGGACAGGACGGCGAGCAGTACTTC; cdr3_aa: CSVTGQDGEQYF; v_call: TRBV29-1; d_call: TRBD1; j_call: TRBJ2-7; clone_size: few
cdr3_nt: TGTGCCAGCAGCTTGGGGCCTACGACAGGGTCCTACGAGCAGTACTTC; cdr3_aa: CASSLGPTTGSYEQYF; v_call: TRBV7-9; d_call: TRBD1; j_call: TRBJ2-7; clone_size: few
cdr3_nt: TGTGCCAGCAGTTTCACGGGGCAAGGGGCCAACGTCCTGACTTTC; cdr3_aa: CASSFTGQGANVLTF; v_call: TRBV12-3/TRBV12-4; d_call: NA; j_call: TRBJ2-6; clone_size: NA
cdr3_nt: TGTGCCAGCAGCGGGGCAGCGACCGGGGAGCTGTTTTTT; cdr3_aa: CASSGAATGELFF; v_call: TRBV9; d_call: NA; j_call: TRBJ2-2; clone_size: NA
cdr3_nt: TGCAGTGCTAGAGTGGGGACAGACTATGGCTACACCTTC; cdr3_aa: CSARVGTDYGYTF; v_call: TRBV20-1; d_call: TRBD1; j_call: TRBJ1-2; clone_size: NA
cdr3_nt: TGTGCCTGGGACAGTAACTCCTATGGCTACACCTTC; cdr3_aa: CAWDSNSYGYTF; v_call: TRBV30; d_call: NA; j_call: TRBJ1-2; clone_size: NA
cdr3_nt: TGTGCCAGCAGCCCCAAAGGGCAGTTTTACGAGCAGTACTTC; cdr3_aa: CASSPKGQFYEQYF; v_call: TRBV9; d_call: NA; j_call: TRBJ2-7; clone_size: NA
cdr3_nt: TGTGCCACCAGTGATGGGGATAATGAGCAGTTCTTC; cdr3_aa: CATSDGDNEQFF; v_call: TRBV24-1; d_call: NA; j_call: TRBJ2-1; clone_size: few
cdr3_nt: TGTGCCAGCAGCTTAGTCGGAGCACTCGAGCAGTTCTTC; cdr3_aa: CASSLVGALEQFF; v_call: TRBV13; d_call: NA; j_call: TRBJ2-1; clone_size: NA
cdr3_nt: TGCAGTGCCACCCAAGGTGGTTTTGGCAATCAGCCCCAGCATTTT; cdr3_aa: CSATQGGFGNQPQHF; v_call: TRBV20-1; d_call: NA; j_call: TRBJ1-5; clone_size: NA
cdr3_nt: TGTGCCAGCAGCCGACAGGAAAACACTGAAGCTTTCTTT; cdr3_aa: CASSRQENTEAFF; v_call: TRBV7-3; d_call: NA; j_call: TRBJ1-1; clone_size: NA
cdr3_nt: TGCGCCAGCAGTACAGGCAGCGGCTTCACAGATACGCAGTATTTT; cdr3_aa: CASSTGSGFTDTQYF; v_call: TRBV5-1; d_call: NA; j_call: TRBJ2-3; clone_size: NA
cdr3_nt: TGTGCCAGCAGCACGCGGACTAGCGGGGGCCTACCCGGGGAGCTGTTTTTT; cdr3_aa: CASSTRTSGGLPGELFF; v_call: TRBV7-8; d_call: TRBD2; j_call: TRBJ2-2; clone_size: NA
cdr3_nt: TGTGCCAGCAGCTCCAGGAGGGGACAGAACTATGGCTACACCTTC; cdr3_aa: CASSSRRGQNYGYTF; v_call: TRBV13; d_call: TRBD1; j_call: TRBJ1-2; clone_size: NA
cdr3_nt: TGCAGTGCTAGATTTGGGACGGACTATGGCTACACCTTC; cdr3_aa: CSARFGTDYGYTF; v_call: TRBV20-1; d_call: NA; j_call: TRBJ1-2; clone_size: NA
cdr3_nt: TGTGCCATCAGCACAGAAATGAACACTGAAGCTTTCTTT; cdr3_aa: CAISTEMNTEAFF; v_call: TRBV10-3; d_call: NA; j_call: TRBJ1-1; clone_size: NA
cdr3_nt: TGTGCCACTAAAAGGACAGGGGGAAATGAAAAACTGTTTTTT; cdr3_aa: CATKRTGGNEKLFF; v_call: TRBV19; d_call: TRBD1; j_call: TRBJ1-4; clone_size: once
cdr3_nt: TGTGCCAGCAGAATAACATCTAGACAGGGCGATCAGCCCCAGCATTTT; cdr3_aa: CASRITSRQGDQPQHF; v_call: TRBV12-3/TRBV12-4; d_call: TRBD1; j_call: TRBJ1-5; clone_size: NA
cdr3_nt: TGTGCCAGCAGACCCCTGGACTCTTACGAGCAGTACTTC; cdr3_aa: CASRPLDSYEQYF; v_call: TRBV11-2; d_call: NA; j_call: TRBJ2-7; clone_size: few
cdr3_nt: TGTGCCAGCAGTTACCGCGCGGGGGGGTGGGGTGGCTACACCTTC; cdr3_aa: CASSYRAGGWGGYTF; v_call: TRBV6-5; d_call: NA; j_call: TRBJ1-2; clone_size: NA
cdr3_nt: TGTGCCAGCAGCTTAAGCCGGCTTAATGAAAAACTGTTTTTT; cdr3_aa: CASSLSRLNEKLFF; v_call: TRBV7-9; d_call: NA; j_call: TRBJ1-4; clone_size: NA
cdr3_nt: TGTGCCAGCAGCTCCCGGGACAGGGCGTGGGGCTACACCTTC; cdr3_aa: CASSSRDRAWGYTF; v_call: TRBV11-3; d_call: TRBD1; j_call: TRBJ1-2; clone_size: NA
cdr3_nt: TGCAGCGTTGAAGATCCTAGACCGGTCGGAGGGGCTTTCTTT; cdr3_aa: CSVEDPRPVGGAFF; v_call: TRBV29-1; d_call: NA; j_call: TRBJ1-1; clone_size: NA
cdr3_nt: TGTGCCAGCAGTGAACAGACAGCTGATCAGCCCCAGCATTTT; cdr3_aa: CASSEQTADQPQHF; v_call: TRBV2; d_call: NA; j_call: TRBJ1-5; clone_size: NA
cdr3_nt: TGTGCCAGCAGCGATACGGGGCGGCGATCACCCCTCCACTTT; cdr3_aa: CASSDTGRRSPLHF; v_call: TRBV7-9; d_call: NA; j_call: TRBJ1-6; clone_size: NA
cdr3_nt: TGTGCCATCAGTAACTCTCCGGGACGGCGAAACACTGAAGCTTTCTTT; cdr3_aa: CAISNSPGRRNTEAFF; v_call: TRBV10-3; d_call: NA; j_call: TRBJ1-1; clone_size: few
cdr3_nt: TGTGCCACCCGCGATGCAGGGGGATCGGAAAATCAGCCCCAGCATTTT; cdr3_aa: CATRDAGGSENQPQHF; v_call: TRBV15; d_call: TRBD1; j_call: TRBJ1-5; clone_size: NA
cdr3_nt: TGTGCCAGCAGTGAAGGACAGCTTAACTATGGCTACACCTTC; cdr3_aa: CASSEGQLNYGYTF; v_call: TRBV2; d_call: NA; j_call: TRBJ1-2; clone_size: NA
cdr3_nt: TGTGCCAGCAGCAGTTCCCCGGGACAGGGAGGGAACGAGCAGTACTTC; cdr3_aa: CASSSSPGQGGNEQYF; v_call: TRBV7-9; d_call: TRBD1; j_call: TRBJ2-7; clone_size: NA
cdr3_nt: TGTGCCAGCAGCCTTTTGGCCAGCTCCTACAATGAGCAGTTCTTC; cdr3_aa: CASSLLASSYNEQFF; v_call: TRBV6-1; d_call: NA; j_call: TRBJ2-1; clone_size: NA
cdr3_nt: TGTGCCAGCAGCTTTGGACAGAACTCCAATCAGCCCCAGCATTTT; cdr3_aa: CASSFGQNSNQPQHF; v_call: TRBV7-6; d_call: NA; j_call: TRBJ1-5; clone_size: few
cdr3_nt: TGTGCCACCGAAAGCGTGGGTAACTATGGCTACACCTTC; cdr3_aa: CATESVGNYGYTF; v_call: TRBV10-3; d_call: NA; j_call: TRBJ1-2; clone_size: NA
cdr3_nt: TGTGCCAGCAGTGAAGGATCTAGTGCGGGACCACCCAGGGACGAGCAGTACTTC; cdr3_aa: CASSEGSSAGPPRDEQYF; v_call: TRBV2; d_call: NA; j_call: TRBJ2-7; clone_size: NA
cdr3_nt: TGTGCCAGCAGGGTCGGGTACCCTAGCACAGATACGCAGTATTTT; cdr3_aa: CASRVGYPSTDTQYF; v_call: TRBV7-9; d_call: NA; j_call: TRBJ2-3; clone_size: medium-sized
cdr3_nt: TGTGCCAGCACCGAAGGGTACAGAAATCAGCCCCAGCATTTT; cdr3_aa: CASTEGYRNQPQHF; v_call: TRBV6-1; d_call: NA; j_call: TRBJ1-5; clone_size: NA
cdr3_nt: TGTGCCAGCAGCTCCGGACAGGGGAGGCGCGAGCAGTACTTC; cdr3_aa: CASSSGQGRREQYF; v_call: TRBV7-6; d_call: TRBD1; j_call: TRBJ2-7; clone_size: once
cdr3_nt: TGTGCCAGCAGCTCCCCCCGACTAGCGGGGGGGCGCACAGATACGCAGTATTTT; cdr3_aa: CASSSPRLAGGRTDTQYF; v_call: TRBV7-1; d_call: TRBD2; j_call: TRBJ2-3; clone_size: NA
cdr3_nt: TGTGCCACCAGTGATTTAGGAAGCGAAGGGATGTACTTC; cdr3_aa: CATSDLGSEGMYF; v_call: TRBV24-1; d_call: NA; j_call: TRBJ2-7; clone_size: NA
cdr3_nt: TGTGCCAGCTCAACAACAGGGGTGTACGATGGCTACACCTTC; cdr3_aa: CASSTTGVYDGYTF; v_call: TRBV18; d_call: TRBD1; j_call: TRBJ1-2; clone_size: NA
cdr3_nt: TGTGCCATCAGTGAGCCGAGCGGACAGGGTGGGTCGTACGAGCAGTACTTC; cdr3_aa: CAISEPSGQGGSYEQYF; v_call: TRBV10-3; d_call: TRBD1; j_call: TRBJ2-7; clone_size: few
cdr3_nt: TGTGCCATCAGCCAACAGCTACTACGGGCCTACGAGCAGTACTTC; cdr3_aa: CAISQQLLRAYEQYF; v_call: TRBV10-3; d_call: NA; j_call: TRBJ2-7; clone_size: NA
cdr3_nt: TGTGCCAGCAGCTTGGGCAGGGGGTTCGATACGCAGTATTTT; cdr3_aa: CASSLGRGFDTQYF; v_call: TRBV5-6; d_call: TRBD1; j_call: TRBJ2-3; clone_size: NA
cdr3_nt: TGCAGTGCTAGAGATCCGCGGGAGAACACTGAAGCTTTCTTT; cdr3_aa: CSARDPRENTEAFF; v_call: TRBV20-1; d_call: NA; j_call: TRBJ1-1; clone_size: few
cdr3_nt: TGTGCCATCAGTGAGGGGTCTAATGAAAAACTGTTTTTT; cdr3_aa: CAISEGSNEKLFF; v_call: TRBV10-3; d_call: NA; j_call: TRBJ1-4; clone_size: few
cdr3_nt: TGTGCCACTTGTGTGGGGGCGGGGCACAATGAGCAGTTCTTC; cdr3_aa: CATCVGAGHNEQFF; v_call: TRBV15; d_call: NA; j_call: TRBJ2-1; clone_size: NA
cdr3_nt: TGTGCCATTCGGGGACAGGGGTCCTATGGCTACACCTTC; cdr3_aa: CAIRGQGSYGYTF; v_call: TRBV7-9; d_call: TRBD1; j_call: TRBJ1-2; clone_size: NA
cdr3_nt: TGTGCCTGGAATGCGGGCCAGGGGAACTATGGCTACACCTTC; cdr3_aa: CAWNAGQGNYGYTF; v_call: TRBV30; d_call: NA; j_call: TRBJ1-2; clone_size: few
cdr3_nt: TGTGCCAGCAGCTTAGAGCAGGGGGCGCACTATGGCTACACCTTC; cdr3_aa: CASSLEQGAHYGYTF; v_call: TRBV7-2; d_call: TRBD1; j_call: TRBJ1-2; clone_size: NA